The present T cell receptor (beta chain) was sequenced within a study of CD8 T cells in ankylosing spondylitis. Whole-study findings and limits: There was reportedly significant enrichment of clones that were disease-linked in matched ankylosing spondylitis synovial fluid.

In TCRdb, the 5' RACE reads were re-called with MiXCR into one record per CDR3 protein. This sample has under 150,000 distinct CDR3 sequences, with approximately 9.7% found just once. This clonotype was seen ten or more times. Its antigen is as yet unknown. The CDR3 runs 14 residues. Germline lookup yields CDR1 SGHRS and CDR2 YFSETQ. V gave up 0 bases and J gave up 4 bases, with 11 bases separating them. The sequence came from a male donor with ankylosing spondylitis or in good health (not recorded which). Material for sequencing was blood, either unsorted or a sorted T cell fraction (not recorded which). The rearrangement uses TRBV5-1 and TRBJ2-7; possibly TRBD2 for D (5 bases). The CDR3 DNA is TGCGCCAGCAGCTTGGAGGGCAGGAGGTACGAGCAGTACTTC. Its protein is CASSLEGRRYEQYF.